These 12 T cell receptor beta chains were all obtained from the same sample, sequenced in a study of regulatory dendritic cells for organ transplantation. Measured with immunoSEQ multiplex PCR; TCRdb has only the in-frame clones, and not every one. The sample contains 9,500 to 15,000 clones, less than 80% of which appear only once. Allogeneic regulatory or mature dendritic cells were co-cultured for 5 days with CFSE-labeled sorted T cells at 1:10. The antigens of these receptors remain unknown. The sequenced sample consisted of naive CD8+ T cells from blood cultured with dendritic cells. Indicated subset: CD45RA+ naive T cells. These receptors were taken from a human donor in good health.

The chain has TRBV6-5 and TRBJ2-5, with a weak D call TRBD1 (6 bases). The V end was cut by 0 bases, the J end by 2 bases, with 13 bases between. This CDR3 is built from 16 residues. Germline V gives CDR1 MNHEY, CDR2 SVGAGI. The CDR3 spells CASSYSGGGVQETQYF. The CDR3 DNA reads as TGTGCCAGCAGTTACTCAGGGGGTGGGGTACAAGAGACCCAGTACTTC.

The chain combines TRBV6-6 with TRBJ2-7, with D perhaps TRBD2 (6 bases). The CDR3 covers 14 residues. The germline V gene encodes CDR1 MNHNY and CDR2 SVGAGI (reference sequence). Trimming took off 6 bases at V and 4 bases at J, with 16 bases between the two ends. CDR3 sequence reads: CASSPRGAGYEQYF. CDR3 bases: TGTGCCAGCAGCCCCCGAGGGGCGGGGTACGAGCAGTACTTC.

A few counts support this clone. The chain links TRBV4-1 to TRBJ2-7, with D possibly TRBD2 on 6 matching bases. The CDR3 loop spans 12 amino acids. V dropped 4 bases and J dropped 6 bases, with 10 bases sitting between them. Germline V lookup: CDR1 MGHRA, CDR2 YSYEKL. The CDR3 loop is CASSPGGVEQYF. The DNA of the CDR3 is TGCGCCAGCAGCCCAGGAGGGGTCGAGCAGTACTTC.

The rearrangement joins TRBV12-2 to TRBJ2-7; the table assigns TRBD2, which was not confirmed against the DNA. TRBV12-2 constitutes a pseudogene. The CDR3 has 12 residues. CDR3 bases: TGTGCAAGTCGCGCTGGGAGCTACGAGCAGTACTTC. Its protein product is CASRAGSYEQYF.

This clone appeared a few times. The CDR3 DNA sequence: TGCGCCAGCAGCCAAGACGGGGGGGCCTACAATGAGCAGTTCTTC. Its translation is CASSQDGGAYNEQFF. The chain links TRBV4-3 to TRBJ2-1; TRBD2 aligns across 8 bases. Germline CDR1 LGHNA, CDR2 YSLEER. The J segment lost 2 bases and the V segment lost 0 bases, leaving 0 bases of the junction unmatched. This CDR3 spans 15 amino acids.

The genes are TRBV27 and TRBJ2-7, with 8 bases matching TRBD2. Losses at the gene ends were 1 base for V and 7 bases for J; bases not matched to a gene: 15. Germline V gene data show CDR1 as MNHEY and CDR2 as SMNVEV (reference sequence). The CDR3 runs to 17 residues. CDR3 sequence (DNA): TGTGCCAGCAGTTTATTTCCCCGGGAGCGGGGGAGGGGGGAGCAGTACTTC. Its translation: CASSLFPRERGRGEQYF.

CDR3 in DNA: TGTGCCACCAGCAGGGACAGGGGCGATGAGCAGTTCTTC. It translates to CATSRDRGDEQFF. The V and J genes are TRBV15 and TRBJ2-1, with 9 positions matching TRBD1. There are 13 residues in the CDR3. V lost 3 bases, J lost 8 bases, and 2 bases stayed unmatched. The V gene's germline CDR1 is LNHNV and CDR2 YYDKDF (reference sequence).

The V gene is TRBV13, the J gene TRBJ2-2, with D possibly being TRBD1 (5 bases). The length of the CDR3 is 15 residues. Germline lookup yields CDR1 PRHDT and CDR2 FYEKMQ (reference sequence). Trimming shortened V by 3 bases and J by 2 bases, and 10 bases separated the two germline ends. Here the CDR3 reads CASSFNRRNTGELFF. The CDR3 DNA reads TGTGCCAGCAGCTTCAACAGGCGAAACACCGGGGAGCTGTTTTTT. The full variable domain, completed using reference TRBV13 and TRBJ2-2, is AAGVIQSPRHLIKEKRETATLKCYPIPRHDTVYWYQQGPGQDPQFLISFYEKMQSDKGSIPDRFSAQQFSDYHSELNMSSLELGDSALYFCASSFNRRNTGELFFGEGSRLTVL.

This rearrangement joins TRBV4-1 to TRBJ2-7; weak D call: TRBD1 (6 bases). The germline V and J ends were trimmed by 0 bases and 2 bases, with 14 bases remaining between them. The CDR3 is 16 residues long. Per the germline V gene, CDR1 is MGHRA and CDR2 is YSYEKL. The CDR3 is CASSQDPQGLTYEQYF. For the CDR3, the DNA is TGCGCCAGCAGCCAAGACCCTCAGGGGCTCACCTACGAGCAGTACTTC.

This chain joins TRBV7-9 and TRBJ2-3; no clear D. This CDR3 is built from 13 residues. From germline, CDR1 is SEHNR and CDR2 FQNEAQ (reference sequence). Trimming took 5 bases from V and 2 from J, leaving 8 bases between them. CDR3 nucleotide sequence: TGTGCCAGCAGCCCCTCTAACACAGATACGCAGTATTTT. This sequence encodes CASSPSNTDTQYF.

This chain joins TRBV6-4 and TRBJ2-1, with TRBD1 matching 10 bases. With V trimmed by 5 bases and J by 4 bases, 5 bases remained unmatched. Germline lookup yields CDR1 MRHNA and CDR2 SNTAGT. The CDR3 length is 15 residues. CDR3 nucleotides: TGTGCCAGCAGTCCGGGACAGGGGTTATACAATGAGCAGTTCTTC. Translating gives CASSPGQGLYNEQFF.

The chain employs TRBV7-8 and TRBJ2-1, with 9 bases fitting TRBD2. Losses at the gene ends were 0 bases for V and 2 bases for J; bases not matched to a gene: 5. CDR1 and CDR2 (germline): SGHVS, FQNEAQ. The CDR3 runs 17 residues. CDR3 amino acids: CASSLAPQRGAYNEQFF. CDR3 nucleotide sequence: TGTGCCAGCAGCTTAGCTCCCCAGCGGGGGGCCTACAATGAGCAGTTCTTC.